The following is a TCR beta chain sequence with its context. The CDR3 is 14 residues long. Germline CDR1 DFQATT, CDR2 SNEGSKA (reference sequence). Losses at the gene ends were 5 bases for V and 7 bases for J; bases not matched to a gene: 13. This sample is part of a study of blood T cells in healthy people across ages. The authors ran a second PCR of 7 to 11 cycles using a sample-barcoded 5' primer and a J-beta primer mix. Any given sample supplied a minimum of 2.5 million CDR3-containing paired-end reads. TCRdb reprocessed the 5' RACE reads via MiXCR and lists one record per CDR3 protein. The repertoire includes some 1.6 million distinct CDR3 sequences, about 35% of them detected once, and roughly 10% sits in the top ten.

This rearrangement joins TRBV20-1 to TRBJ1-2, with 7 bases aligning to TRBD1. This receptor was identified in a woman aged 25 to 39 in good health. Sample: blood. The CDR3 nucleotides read TGCAGTGCTTCCGACAGGGTCAAAGATGCTGGCTACACCTTC. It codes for CSASDRVKDAGYTF.